One TCR beta chain is described in this entry. The data were obtained in a study of blood T cell repertoires in COVID-19. V lost 8 bases and J 1 base, leaving 14 bases between the germline ends. There are 15 residues in the CDR3. Germline lookup yields CDR1 SNHLY and CDR2 FYNNEI. Sequencing used immunoSEQ multiplex PCR; TCRdb keeps in-frame clones, though not all of them. The data show hundreds of thousands of clones, about 90% seen once. This TCR was recovered from a man between 18 and 29 years old with COVID-19, enrolled during active disease. Specimen: peripheral blood. V gene TRBV2 combines with J gene TRBJ2-2; maybe TRBD2 (6 bases). This chain's CDR3 is CASGQMGGNTGELFF. The CDR3 DNA follows: TGTGCCAGCGGCCAGATGGGGGGGAACACCGGGGAGCTGTTTTTT.